This T cell receptor (beta chain) came from a study of shared clonotypes between healthy human individuals. Study-level background: Each donor had three CD4 naive, three CD4 memory, two CD8 naive and one CD8 memory plate.

As regards this clone: This CDR3 is also generated by other DNA sequences in the sample.

CD4+ cells yielded CD45RA+ naive and CD45RA-negative memory subsets. Germline V gene lookup returns CDR1 MNHEY and CDR2 SVGAGI. Trimming removed 4 bases at V and 6 bases at J, with 4 bases between. The CDR3 is 11 residues long. Sequencing used immunoSEQ multiplex PCR; TCRdb keeps in-frame clones, though not all of them. The sample has more than 2 million clones; roughly 94% are singletons. The TCR comes from a man aged 18 to 30 in good health. The sample was naive CD4+ T cells sorted from blood. Subset given: CD45RA+ positively selected. J is TRBJ2-1 and V is TRBV6-5; D is undetermined. This CDR3 reads CASSSINEQFF. For the CDR3, the DNA is TGTGCCAGCAGTTCAATCAATGAGCAGTTCTTC.